Each of the 3 T cell receptor beta chains below was sequenced from the same sample in a study of tumor and adjacent non-tumor tissue in lung cancer. TCRbeta libraries were built with three rounds of nested PCR, modified from ARM-PCR. MiXCR, run by TCRdb on the multiplex PCR reads, gives a single entry per CDR3 protein. The table includes under 95,000 distinct CDR3 sequences, roughly 80% detected once. The template was RNA from unsorted bulk tissue. The normal lung tissue was taken more than 3 cm from the tumor edge. Sequenced: distant non-tumor lung tissue. These receptors were obtained from a man between 60 and 75 years old with non-small cell lung cancer.

This clonotype came up a few times. This clone may be a read error of a much larger clone one base away. This chain links TRBV20-1 with TRBJ2-1; tentatively, D is TRBD2 (6 bases). The germline CDR1 and CDR2 sequences are DFQATT and SNEGSKA (reference sequence). Trimming stripped 0 bases from V and 7 bases from J, with 16 bases between. The CDR3 sequence is 15 residues long. The CDR3 DNA follows: TGCAGTGCTAGAGATCGACTAGTGGGTTTTAATGAGCAGTTCTTC. Protein: CSARDRLVGFNEQFF.

As regards this clonotype: The germline gene is not matched at one end of the junction; a read error may be the cause. The chain joins TRBV11-2 to TRBJ1-2, with D possibly TRBD1 on 6 matching bases. The CDR3 length is 15 residues. Germline lookup yields CDR1 SGHAT and CDR2 FQNNGV. CDR3 bases: TGTACCAGCATCTCCCTTGGGGGCGGAGCCTTCGGCTACATCTTC. It translates to CTSISLGGGAFGYIF.

The J gene is TRBJ2-2, the V gene TRBV19; unclear D gene. The CDR3 contains 13 residues. The V end lost 5 bases, the J end lost 11 bases, and 15 bases lay between the germline ends. Germline CDR1 LNHDA, CDR2 SQIVND (reference sequence). The CDR3 DNA is TGTGCCAGTAGTCATGCGAACATCGGAGAGCTGTTTTTT. This sequence encodes CASSHANIGELFF.